Listed below are T cell receptor beta chains from one sample, sequenced in a study of blood T cell repertoires in COVID-19. Data came from immunoSEQ multiplex PCR; TCRdb stores just in-frame clones and leaves some out. Of tens of thousands of clones in the sample, roughly 86% are singletons; the top ten hold about 1.2%. The sequenced sample was peripheral blood. Source of these receptors: a woman over 75 with acute or convalescent COVID-19. Each CDR3 is given with its conserved first and last residue. D genes are given only for firm matches. Clone sizes are given selectively: once, few, many, or a class where the clone is expanded.

D	size	V	J	DNA	CDR3
.	.	TRBV9	TRBJ1-2	TGTGCCAGCAGCCCAGAGGGCCTCACCAGCCATGGCTACACCTTC	CASSPEGLTSHGYTF
.	.	TRBV7-2	TRBJ2-3	TGTGCCAGCAGCCAGAGCGTTGGTGCAGATACGCAGTATTTT	CASSQSVGADTQYF
TRBD1	.	TRBV28	TRBJ1-2	TGTGCCAGCAGTTTTAGGCTCAGGGGGAGCTATGGCTACACCTTC	CASSFRLRGSYGYTF
.	.	TRBV28	TRBJ1-2	TGTGCCAGTAGGGAGGGGTTAGAGGGCTACACCTTC	CASREGLEGYTF
TRBD1	.	TRBV12-3/TRBV12-4	TRBJ2-5	TGTGCCAGCAGCAGGGGGAGTGGAGAGACCCAGTACTTC	CASSRGSGETQYF
.	.	TRBV6-2/TRBV6-3	TRBJ2-6	TGTGCCAGCAGTTACCCGGCTTCTAGGGGGGCCAACGTCCTGACTTTC	CASSYPASRGANVLTF
TRBD2	.	TRBV19	TRBJ2-2	TGTGCCAGTAGCATACTAGCGGGAGAAACCGGGGAGCTGTTTTTT	CASSILAGETGELFF
TRBD1	once	TRBV19	TRBJ1-5	TGTGCCAGCAGACAGGGGGGTCAGCCCCAGCATTTT	CASRQGGQPQHF
.	.	TRBV7-9	TRBJ1-1	TGTGCCAGCAGCTTCCAGATGAACACTGAAGCTTTCTTT	CASSFQMNTEAFF
TRBD2	.	TRBV7-9	TRBJ2-1	TGTGCCAGCAGCCCCGGGACTAAAAACTTTAAGCGTAGTGAGCAGTTCTTC	CASSPGTKNFKRSEQFF
TRBD1	.	TRBV4-1	TRBJ1-5	TGCGCCAGCACCTCTACAGGGGACAATCAGCCCCAGCATTTT	CASTSTGDNQPQHF
.	once	TRBV28	TRBJ2-7	TGTGCCAGCAGGGCCGGGATCCCCTTGGGTGAGCAGTACTTC	CASRAGIPLGEQYF
.	.	TRBV5-4	TRBJ2-3	TGTGCCAGCAGCTTGGAACTCGGTAGCACAGATACGCAGTATTTT	CASSLELGSTDTQYF
TRBD2	.	TRBV3-1/TRBV3-2	TRBJ2-7	TGTGCCAGCAGCCAAGGCACCCTAGCGGTGTCCTACGAGCAGTACTTC	CASSQGTLAVSYEQYF
.	.	TRBV14	TRBJ2-3	TGTGCCAGCAGCCAAGGGAGGAATAGCGGCAGTTTGGATACGCAGTATTTT	CASSQGRNSGSLDTQYF
TRBD1	.	TRBV11-2	TRBJ2-2	TGTGCCAGCAGCGGACAGGGGGCAAGAGGGGAGCTGTTTTTT	CASSGQGARGELFF
.	.	TRBV25-1	TRBJ2-5	TGTGCCAGCAGTCGATCCGGGGAAGAGACCCAGTACTTC	CASSRSGEETQYF
.	.	TRBV2	TRBJ1-5	TGTGCCAGCAGTGAGGGGGACACCTGGGCGCCCCAGCATTTT	CASSEGDTWAPQHF
TRBD1	.	TRBV4-1	TRBJ2-1	TGCGCCAGCAGCCTCGGACAGGGAGGACACAATGAGCAGTTCTTC	CASSLGQGGHNEQFF
TRBD2	.	TRBV25-1	TRBJ2-5	TGTGCCAGCAGTGAATCCCTAGCGGGAGTGAAAGAGACCCAGTACTTC	CASSESLAGVKETQYF
.	few	TRBV25-1	TRBJ1-1	TGTGCCAGCAGCTCCCAGGGAAACACTGAAGCTTTCTTT	CASSSQGNTEAFF
TRBD1	.	TRBV9	TRBJ1-5	TGTGCCAGCAGCGTAGGACAGGGGCCCGATCAGCCCCAGCATTTT	CASSVGQGPDQPQHF
TRBD1	.	TRBV7-6	TRBJ2-3	TGTGCCAGCAGCTTAGTGGAGACAGGGACCACAGATACGCAGTATTTT	CASSLVETGTTDTQYF
.	.	TRBV6-5	TRBJ1-5	TGTGCCAGCAGTCTACAACAGGGACAGCCCCAGCATTTT	CASSLQQGQPQHF
.	few	TRBV19	TRBJ1-3	TGTGCCAGTAGTCCCGGGACACCCGGAAACACCATATATTTT	CASSPGTPGNTIYF
.	.	TRBV5-6	TRBJ1-5	TGTGCCAGCAGCTTGCTGGCCGGAGGCGGTCAGCCCCAGCATTTT	CASSLLAGGGQPQHF
TRBD2	.	TRBV7-8	TRBJ2-7	TGTGCCAGCAGCCCCGAGCGGGGGCTATCCTACGAGCAGTACTTC	CASSPERGLSYEQYF
.	.	TRBV5-5	TRBJ1-2	TGTGCCAGCAGCTTGGCAGGGGCAGGGAACTATGGCTACACCTTC	CASSLAGAGNYGYTF
.	once	TRBV6-1	TRBJ1-5	TGTGCCAGCAGTGTTTCACTGAAGCAGCGAAATCAGCCCCAGCATTTT	CASSVSLKQRNQPQHF
.	once	TRBV6-1	TRBJ1-2	TGTGCCAGCAGTGAAGCACTTAGGACGGGGTTGGGTGGCTACACCTTC	CASSEALRTGLGGYTF
.	.	TRBV3-1/TRBV3-2	TRBJ2-3	TGTGCCAGCAGGGGGGGTCTAGTTGAATTCACAGATACGCAGTATTTT	CASRGGLVEFTDTQYF
TRBD1	.	TRBV11-3	TRBJ2-1	TGTGCCAGCAGCGAGGGACAGGGGGTTTACAATGAGCAGTTCTTC	CASSEGQGVYNEQFF
.	.	TRBV5-1	TRBJ1-6	TGCGCCAGCAGCTTGGGGGGGGGCGGCAATTCACCCCTCCACTTT	CASSLGGGGNSPLHF
.	.	TRBV2	TRBJ2-1	TGTGCCAGCAGTGAAATCTCGTCAGGGCCTTACAATGAGCAGTTCTTC	CASSEISSGPYNEQFF
.	.	TRBV25-1	TRBJ2-6	TGTGCCAGCAGTGACCCCTCTAGGTCCTCTGGGGCCAACGTCCTGACTTTC	CASSDPSRSSGANVLTF
TRBD1	.	TRBV5-4	TRBJ1-2	TGTGCCAGCAGCCCGGACCAGGGGGCGTTTGGCTACACCTTC	CASSPDQGAFGYTF
.	.	TRBV3-1/TRBV3-2	TRBJ2-3	TGTGCCAGCAGCCAAGATCTCCTAGCTGGCACAGATACGCAGTATTTT	CASSQDLLAGTDTQYF
.	.	TRBV3-1/TRBV3-2	TRBJ1-2	TGTGCCAGCAGCCGGACAGACTATGGCTACACCTTC	CASSRTDYGYTF
TRBD1	.	TRBV19	TRBJ1-2	TGTGCCAGTAGTAGTACAGGGGGCGTTCAAGACTACACCTTC	CASSSTGGVQDYTF
.	.	TRBV19	TRBJ2-3	TGTGCCAGTAGTATTCAGGGATGGGGTACAGATACGCAGTATTTT	CASSIQGWGTDTQYF
TRBD1	.	TRBV28	TRBJ1-6	TGTGCCAGCAGGGGACCCGGGACAGGATATAATTCACCCCTCCACTTT	CASRGPGTGYNSPLHF
.	.	TRBV19	TRBJ1-4	TGTGCCAGTAGCGATCAGGGTGGAAATGAAAAACTGTTTTTT	CASSDQGGNEKLFF
.	.	TRBV19	TRBJ1-2	TGTGCCAGTAGTCCCGGGGAGTTCTATGGCTACACCTTC	CASSPGEFYGYTF
.	few	TRBV5-4	TRBJ2-7	TGTGCCAGCAGCTTGGGGCAGGGTCGTGTCGAGCAGTACTTC	CASSLGQGRVEQYF
.	.	TRBV27	TRBJ2-1	TGTGCTTCTCTAGGGGGCTCCTACAATGAGCAGTTCTTC	CASLGGSYNEQFF
.	.	TRBV5-4	TRBJ1-6	TGTGCCAGCAGCCCTTCCCCAGGGGTGAATAATTCACCCCTCCACTTT	CASSPSPGVNNSPLHF
TRBD2	.	TRBV7-2	TRBJ2-1	TGTGCCAGCAGCCCGGCTCCGGGACTAGCCATCGATGAGCAGTTCTTC	CASSPAPGLAIDEQFF
TRBD2	.	TRBV9	TRBJ2-3	TGTGCCAGCAGCGTAGGGTCCAGCGGGACCCTCACAGATACGCAGTATTTT	CASSVGSSGTLTDTQYF
.	.	TRBV21-1	TRBJ2-3	TGTGCCAGCAGCAAAGGGAACTCGGGAGGGCCAAGGGGTACGCAGTATTTT	CASSKGNSGGPRGTQYF
.	once	TRBV7-8	TRBJ2-7	TGTGCCAGCAGCTTAGTAAGCAGCGAATACGAGCAGTACTTC	CASSLVSSEYEQYF
TRBD1	.	TRBV5-1	TRBJ1-2	TGCGCCAGCAGCTTGGCTTTCCCGGGACAGGGGGGGAAGAACTATGGCTACACCTTC	CASSLAFPGQGGKNYGYTF
TRBD1	.	TRBV6-5	TRBJ1-2	TGTGCCAGCACCCCGGGACAGAGCTATGGCTACACCTTC	CASTPGQSYGYTF
TRBD2	.	TRBV5-1	TRBJ2-7	TGCGCCAGCAGCTCTCCCGGGACTAGCGGAACCTACGAGCAGTACTTC	CASSSPGTSGTYEQYF
TRBD1	.	TRBV5-1	TRBJ1-2	TGCGCCAGCAGCTTGGACAGGGGAGGTGGCTACACCTTC	CASSLDRGGGYTF
.	.	TRBV28	TRBJ1-2	TGTGCCAGCAGATCCGGGGGGATGCATGGCTACACCTTC	CASRSGGMHGYTF